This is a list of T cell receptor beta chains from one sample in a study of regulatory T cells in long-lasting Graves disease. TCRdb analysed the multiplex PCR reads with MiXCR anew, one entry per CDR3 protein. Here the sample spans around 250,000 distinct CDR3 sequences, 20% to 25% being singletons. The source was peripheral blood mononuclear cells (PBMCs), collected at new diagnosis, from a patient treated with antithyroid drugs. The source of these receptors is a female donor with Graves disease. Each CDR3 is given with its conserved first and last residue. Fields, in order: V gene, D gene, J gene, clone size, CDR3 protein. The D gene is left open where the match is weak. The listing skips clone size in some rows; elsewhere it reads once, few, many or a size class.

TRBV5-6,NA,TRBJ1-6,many,CASSPAGGGSPLHF
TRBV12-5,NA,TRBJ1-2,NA,CASGLDDRTNYGYTF
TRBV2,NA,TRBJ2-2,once,CASSQTVANTGELFF
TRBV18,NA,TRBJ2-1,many,CASSPPGFENNEQFF
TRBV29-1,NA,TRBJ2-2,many,CSVRGETNTGELFF
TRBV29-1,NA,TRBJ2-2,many,CSVSGTLTGELFF
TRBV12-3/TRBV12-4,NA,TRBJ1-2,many,CASAPGAGYGYTF
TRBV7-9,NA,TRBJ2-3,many,CASSLFHLQIRTDTQYF
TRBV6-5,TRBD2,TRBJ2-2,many,CASSYPTSGGTGELFF
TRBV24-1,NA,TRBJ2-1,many,CASAARQPYNEQFF
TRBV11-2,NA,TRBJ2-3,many,CASSLNGRPTDTQYF
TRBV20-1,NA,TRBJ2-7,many,CSARDPGKWGEQYF
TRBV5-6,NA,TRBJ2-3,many,CASSFPGRTDTQYF
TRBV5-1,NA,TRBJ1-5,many,CASSLGPGNQPQHF
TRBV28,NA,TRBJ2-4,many,CASSLAPGAPGGKNIQYF
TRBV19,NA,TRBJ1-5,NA,CASSIHRENQPQHF
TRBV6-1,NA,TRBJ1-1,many,CASSKVPVPEAFF
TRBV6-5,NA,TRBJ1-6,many,CASSYQIWPNNSPLHF
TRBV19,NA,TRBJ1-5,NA,CASSNLGTPNYQPQHF
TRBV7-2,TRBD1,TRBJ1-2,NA,CASSLGGVRDRAYGYTF
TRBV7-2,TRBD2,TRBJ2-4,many,CASSLVSGSGNIQYF
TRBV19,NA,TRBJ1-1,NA,CASSPKRDWNTEAFF
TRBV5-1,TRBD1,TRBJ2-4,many,CASSRTGEVHIQYF
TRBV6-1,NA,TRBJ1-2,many,CASSEPGTYGYTF
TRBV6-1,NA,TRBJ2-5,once,CASSPGKETQYF
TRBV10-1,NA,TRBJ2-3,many,CASSRSQSDTQYF
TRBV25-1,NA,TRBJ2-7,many,CASSEFYEQYF
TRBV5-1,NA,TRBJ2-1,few,CASSASQDLGQQFF
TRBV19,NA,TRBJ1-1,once,CASSIGRGTEAFF
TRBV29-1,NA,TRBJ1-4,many,CSVEDWRAGGEKLFF
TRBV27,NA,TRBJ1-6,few,CASSSAQGGNSPLHF
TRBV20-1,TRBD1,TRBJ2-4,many,CSAGGDRGENIQYF
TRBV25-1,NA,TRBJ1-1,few,CASSPDPGEAFF
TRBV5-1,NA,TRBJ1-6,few,CASSNRVSNSPLHF
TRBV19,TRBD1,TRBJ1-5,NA,CASSSQGGPGNQPQHF
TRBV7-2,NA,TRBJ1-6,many,CASSLPVNSPLHF
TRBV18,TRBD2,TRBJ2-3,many,CASSPPSASGGSDTQYF
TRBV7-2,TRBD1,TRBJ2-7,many,CASSTNRGTEQYF
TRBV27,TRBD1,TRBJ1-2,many,CASRQGDYGYTF
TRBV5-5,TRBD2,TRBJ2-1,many,CASFGGWGGGHEQFF
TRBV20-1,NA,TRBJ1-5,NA,CSARDQGRGGNQPQHF
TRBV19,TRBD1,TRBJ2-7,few,CASRLQGKKGSEQYF
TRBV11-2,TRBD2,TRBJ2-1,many,CASRGWGGRAHNEQFF
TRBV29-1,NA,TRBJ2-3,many,CSVGGNTDTQYF
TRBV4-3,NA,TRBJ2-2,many,CASSQEFSAGGELFF
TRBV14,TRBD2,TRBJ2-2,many,CASSQPRSSGRPDTGELFF